This TCR beta chain was identified in a study of response to subunit inactivated influenza vaccine. The study's findings and limits: Authors suggested that a seasonal influenza vaccination recruits few new T cells each time.

TCRdb re-called the RT-PCR reads with MiXCR, one entry per CDR3 protein. The data hold 860,000 or so distinct CDR3 sequences, with 20% to 25% observed a single time. CDR3 length: 16 amino acids. The germline CDR1 and CDR2 sequences are MNHEY and SMNVEV (reference sequence). V trimming: 0 bases; J trimming: 6 bases; junction bases outside the gene matches: 6. The table lists this clonotype with a few counts. Its cognate antigen is unknown. The rearrangement links TRBV27 to TRBJ2-2, with 8 bases fitting TRBD1. This TCR came from a man aged 50-59 years who received an inactivated influenza vaccine. The sample in question was PBMCs from blood, obtained 5 to 6 days after vaccination. The chain's CDR3 is CASSLSPVQGAGELFF. CDR3 sequence (DNA): TGTGCCAGCAGTTTATCCCCGGTACAGGGGGCCGGGGAGCTGTTTTTT.